This entry features one T cell receptor beta chain sequence. The V end was cut by 5 bases, the J end by 7 bases, with 15 bases between. There are 13 residues in the CDR3. This record belongs to a study of shared clonotypes between healthy human individuals. The protocol was immunoSEQ multiplex PCR, while the TCRdb copy is restricted to in-frame clones and leaves out a portion. In the table there are 90,000 to 120,000 clones, about 72% of which are singletons. The chain recombines TRBV7-1 with TRBJ2-7; D unresolved. TRBV7-1 is designated an ORF whose function remains uncertain. This TCR was sampled from a woman between 25 and 40 years old in good health. What was sequenced was memory CD8+ T cells sorted from blood. Subset given: CD45RO+ cells pooled with CCR7-negative TemRA cells. The CDR3 nucleotides read TGTGCCAGCAGCCGTCGACTGAGTGCGGAGCAGTACTTC. Its protein product is CASSRRLSAEQYF.